What follows is one T cell receptor beta chain and its context. This sample was taken from a study of preoperative IRX-2 immunotherapy in early breast cancer. The data were produced by immunoSEQ multiplex PCR, yet TCRdb's version contains in-frame clones alone and is incomplete. The sample includes approximately 11,000 clones, roughly 80% of them seen just once. As for treatment: preoperative locoregional IRX-2 cytokine immunotherapy. Preoperative locoregional IRX-2 cytokine immunotherapy was tested in the phase Ib source study. This receptor was taken from a human donor with breast cancer. The source was lymph node tissue, collected before IRX-2 immunotherapy.

The CDR3 loop reads CASSSILQGNGELFF. The CDR3 nucleotides are TGTGCCAGCAGCTCTATTCTACAGGGAAACGGGGAGCTGTTTTTT. The rearrangement joins TRBV11-3 to TRBJ2-2, with D tentatively TRBD1 (6 bases). From germline, CDR1 is SGHNT and CDR2 YENEEA. V lost 4 bases and J lost 7, with 16 bases in between. The CDR3 sequence is 15 residues long. Full variable domain (outside the CDR3, taken from reference TRBV11-3 and TRBJ2-2): EAGVVQSPRYKIIEKKQPVAFWCNPISGHNTLYWYLQNLGQGPELLIRYENEEAVDDSQLPKDRFSAERLKGVDSTLKIQPAELGDSAVYLCASSSILQGNGELFFGEGSRLTVL.